This TCR beta chain stems from a study of OX40 agonist ivuxolimab in advanced cancers. A note on the overall study: Ivuxolimab was an agonistic, fully human IgG2 monoclonal antibody directed against OX40 (CD134), a costimulatory receptor. In the dose-escalation cohort, roughly four fifths of patients were male, and the mean age was roughly 60 years, with a range of about 20 to 90. Among the approximately 54 dose-escalation patients, about 20 had hepatocellular carcinoma, approximately 15 melanoma, 9 renal cell carcinoma and 9 head and neck cancer. Patients were allowed to have had prior anti-PD-1, anti-PD-L1 or anti-CTLA-4 therapy, and around 37% of the dose-escalation patients had previously received checkpoint inhibitors. The paper describes the monotherapy dose-escalation part (N of about 50 patients) of the phase I trial of ivuxolimab. Peripheral TCRbeta sequencing was intended to test whether TCR sequence diversity was altered and clonal T-cell expansion was caused by ivuxolimab. Three dose-escalation patients achieved partial responses, one with hepatocellular carcinoma and two with cutaneous melanoma. Intravenous ivuxolimab was administered to patients every 2 weeks at six dose levels: 0.01, 0.1, 0.3, 1.5, 3 and 10 mg/kg. Study-wide findings and limitations: On average, CD8+ T cells showed more expanded clones than CD4+ T cells after ivuxolimab. Clonal expansion of both CD4+ and CD8+ blood T cells was observed from baseline to week 6 at doses 0.1 to 3.0 mg/kg. Low levels of normalized T-cell clonal expansion were also seen in some patients who did not respond. Which antigens the clonally expanded peripheral T cells were specific for was not determined. Partial responders in the 0.1-3.0 mg/kg groups had among the lowest normalized peripheral clonal expansion, especially among CD8+ T cells.

On this clone: The antigen it recognizes is unknown. Base-call qualities are not available, and no considerably larger clone is one nucleotide away.

Patients with a history of autoimmune disease or receiving systemic immunosuppression were excluded from the trial. Peripheral blood for TCR sequencing was collected from all dose cohorts at baseline, on cycle 4 day 1, and on cycle 7 day 1. Samples came from an open-label, multicenter, first-in-human phase I dose-escalation trial of ivuxolimab. Adults with locally advanced or metastatic melanoma, renal cell carcinoma, hepatocellular carcinoma or head and neck squamous cell carcinoma were enrolled in the trial. Before TCR sequencing, CD4+ T cells and CD8+ T cells were sorted from peripheral blood as separate populations. For sequencing of the TCRbeta CDR3 region, genomic DNA was extracted from the sorted cells. TCRbeta CDR3 regions were sequenced using the immunoSEQ Assay. Drawn from immuneACCESS, this table holds only the in-frame rearrangements with V and J called that TCRdb kept. Clones are partly lost; checked studies trace under half to an unresolved V gene and leave the rest unexplained. In this sample the table shows around 50,000 clones, 75% to 90% of which occur a single time. Together, the top ten hold approximately 20% of the sample.

The germline V gene supplies CDR1 SGHRS and CDR2 YFSETQ. The CDR3 sequence holds 14 residues, the cysteine and phenylalanine included. The sequence is cut down to CDR3 DNA, 42 bases in frame from base 1. Germline trimming amounts to 4 bases on V and 4 bases on J, with 6 as the count of junction bases outside the gene matches. This receptor was taken from an adult with an advanced solid tumor such as melanoma, head and neck, liver or kidney cancer. The sample was CD4+ or CD8+ T cells sorted from blood, taken in a trial of the OX40 agonist ivuxolimab. Recombination joined TRBV5-1 with TRBJ2-7; 9 bases in the middle match TRBD1. The bases read TGCGCCAGCAGCACCCGGGACAGGGCATACGAGCAGTACTTC. Its coded protein is CASSTRDRAYEQYF.